This TCR beta chain was identified in a study of identical twins. Template switching supplied a universal primer site; unique molecular identifiers were carried on the cDNA. TCRdb processed the 5' RACE reads anew with MiXCR; each CDR3 protein has one entry. Of some 560,000 distinct CDR3 sequences detected, approximately 10% appear once; the ten largest clones hold 2.5% to 3.5%. This clonotype was seen a few times. The antigen remains unidentified. Points from the study as a whole: Twin-shared out-of-frame alpha sequences were enriched for low generation probability. High-abundance cord blood beta clonotypes had fewer insertions; memory repertoires showed none.

The germline gives CDR1 SGHTA, CDR2 FQGNSA. This CDR3 has 14 amino acids. Deletions cut 6 bases from V and 1 base from J, with 11 bases between. The data were also submitted as part of a second study, on yellow fever vaccine responses in identical twins. According to that study: Twins reportedly appeared to share part of their vaccine T cell response while keeping part individual.

The specimen was PBMCs. This chain joins TRBV7-2 and TRBJ2-3; a possible D gene is TRBD2 (5 bases). The TCR originated in a woman aged 18-35 years in good health. The CDR3 region is CASRPAGGTDTQYF. For the CDR3, the DNA is TGTGCCAGCAGACCCGCCGGGGGCACAGATACGCAGTATTTT.